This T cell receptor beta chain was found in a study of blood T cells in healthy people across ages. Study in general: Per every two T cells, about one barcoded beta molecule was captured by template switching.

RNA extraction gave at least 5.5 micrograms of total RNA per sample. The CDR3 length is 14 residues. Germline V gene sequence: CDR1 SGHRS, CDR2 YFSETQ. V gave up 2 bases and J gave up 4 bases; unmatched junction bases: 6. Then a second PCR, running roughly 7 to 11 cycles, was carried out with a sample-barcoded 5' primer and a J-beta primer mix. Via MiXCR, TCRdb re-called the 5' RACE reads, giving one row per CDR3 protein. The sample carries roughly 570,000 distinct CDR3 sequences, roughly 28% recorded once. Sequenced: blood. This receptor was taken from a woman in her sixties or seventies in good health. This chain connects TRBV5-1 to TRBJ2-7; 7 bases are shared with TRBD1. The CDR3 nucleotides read TGCGCCAGCAGCTTAGCGACAGGGATGTACGAGCAGTACTTC. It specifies CASSLATGMYEQYF.